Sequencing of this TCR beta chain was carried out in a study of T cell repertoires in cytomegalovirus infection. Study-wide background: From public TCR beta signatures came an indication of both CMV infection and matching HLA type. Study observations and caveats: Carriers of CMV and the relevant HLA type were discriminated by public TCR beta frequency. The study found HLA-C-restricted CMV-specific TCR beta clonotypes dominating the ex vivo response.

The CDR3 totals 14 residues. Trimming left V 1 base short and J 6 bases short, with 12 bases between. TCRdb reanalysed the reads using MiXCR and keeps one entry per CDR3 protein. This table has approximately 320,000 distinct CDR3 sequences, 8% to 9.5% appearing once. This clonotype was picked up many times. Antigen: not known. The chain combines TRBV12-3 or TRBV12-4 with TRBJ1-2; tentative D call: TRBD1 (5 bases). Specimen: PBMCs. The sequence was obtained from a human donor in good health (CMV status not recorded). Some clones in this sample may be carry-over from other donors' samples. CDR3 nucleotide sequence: TGTGCCAGCAGTTTAGTGGGACTCAGTCATGGCTACACCTTC. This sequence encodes CASSLVGLSHGYTF.